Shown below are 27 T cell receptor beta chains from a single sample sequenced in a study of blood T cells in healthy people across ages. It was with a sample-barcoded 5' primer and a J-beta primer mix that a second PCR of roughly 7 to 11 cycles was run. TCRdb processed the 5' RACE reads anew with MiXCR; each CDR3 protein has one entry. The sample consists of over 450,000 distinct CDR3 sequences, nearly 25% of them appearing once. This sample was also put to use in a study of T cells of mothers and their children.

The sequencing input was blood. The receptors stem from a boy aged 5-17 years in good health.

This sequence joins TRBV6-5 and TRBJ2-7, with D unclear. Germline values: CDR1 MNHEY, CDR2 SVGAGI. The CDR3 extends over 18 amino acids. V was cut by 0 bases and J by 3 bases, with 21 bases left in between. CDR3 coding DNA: TGTGCCAGCAGTTACTCGAACTTACAAGGCACAGTGGGCTACGAGCAGTACTTC. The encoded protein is CASSYSNLQGTVGYEQYF.

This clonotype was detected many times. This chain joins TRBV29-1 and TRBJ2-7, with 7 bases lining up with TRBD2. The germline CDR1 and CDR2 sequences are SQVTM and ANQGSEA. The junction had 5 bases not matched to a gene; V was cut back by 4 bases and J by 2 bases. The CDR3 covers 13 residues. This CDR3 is CSVARDYPYEQYF. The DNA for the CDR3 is TGCAGCGTTGCCCGGGACTATCCCTACGAGCAGTACTTC.

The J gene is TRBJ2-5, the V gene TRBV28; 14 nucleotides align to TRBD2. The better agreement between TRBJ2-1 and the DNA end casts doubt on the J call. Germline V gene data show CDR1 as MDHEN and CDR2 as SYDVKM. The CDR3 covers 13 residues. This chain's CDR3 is CANRGLAGEGQFF. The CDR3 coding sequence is TGTGCCAACAGGGGACTAGCGGGGGAGGGGCAGTTCTTC.

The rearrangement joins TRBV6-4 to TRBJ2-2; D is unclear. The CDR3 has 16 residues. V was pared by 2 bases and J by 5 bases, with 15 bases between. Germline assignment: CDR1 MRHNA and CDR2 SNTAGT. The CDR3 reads CASSDPARARTGELFF. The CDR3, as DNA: TGTGCCAGCAGTGACCCGGCCCGAGCAAGGACCGGGGAGCTGTTTTTT.

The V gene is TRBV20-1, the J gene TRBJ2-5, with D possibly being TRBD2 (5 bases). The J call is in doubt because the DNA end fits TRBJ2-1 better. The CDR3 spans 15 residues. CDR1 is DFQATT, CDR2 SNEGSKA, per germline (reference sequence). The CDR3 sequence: CSARPRGQGFNEQFF. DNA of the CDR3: TGCAGTGCGAGACCACGGGGTCAAGGGTTCAATGAGCAGTTCTTC.

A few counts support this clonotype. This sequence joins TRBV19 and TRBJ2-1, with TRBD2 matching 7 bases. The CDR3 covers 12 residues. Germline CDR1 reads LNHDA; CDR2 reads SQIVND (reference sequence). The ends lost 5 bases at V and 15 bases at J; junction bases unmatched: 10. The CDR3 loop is CASSEGRGMRFF. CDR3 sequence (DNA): TGTGCCAGTAGTGAGGGGAGGGGTATGCGGTTCTTC.

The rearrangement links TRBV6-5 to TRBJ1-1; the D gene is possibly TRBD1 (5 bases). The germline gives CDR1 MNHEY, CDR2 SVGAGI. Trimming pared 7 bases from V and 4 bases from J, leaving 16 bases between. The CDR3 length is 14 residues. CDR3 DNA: TGTGCCAGCACCCAGGGAATCGGGGGCACTGAAGCTTTCTTT. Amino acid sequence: CASTQGIGGTEAFF.

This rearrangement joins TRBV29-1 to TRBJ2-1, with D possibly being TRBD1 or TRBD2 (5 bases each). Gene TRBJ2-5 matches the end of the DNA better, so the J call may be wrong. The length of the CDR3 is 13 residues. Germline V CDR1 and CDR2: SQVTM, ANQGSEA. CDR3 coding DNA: TGCAGCGTTGAAGACGGGGCGGACGCGGCCCAGTACTTC. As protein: CSVEDGADAAQYF.

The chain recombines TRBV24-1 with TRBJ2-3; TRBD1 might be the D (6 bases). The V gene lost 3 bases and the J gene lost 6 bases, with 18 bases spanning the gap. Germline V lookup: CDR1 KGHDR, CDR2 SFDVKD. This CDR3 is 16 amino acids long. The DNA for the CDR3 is TGTGCCACCAGTGATCCCGGGACAAGTCGGCGTGATACGCAGTATTTT. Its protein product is CATSDPGTSRRDTQYF.

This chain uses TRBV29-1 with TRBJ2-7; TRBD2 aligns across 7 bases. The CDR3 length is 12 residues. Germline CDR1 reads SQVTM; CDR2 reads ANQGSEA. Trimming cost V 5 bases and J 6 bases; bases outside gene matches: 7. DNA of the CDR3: TGCAGCGTTAGCGGACTAGGATCCGAGCAGTACTTC. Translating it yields CSVSGLGSEQYF.

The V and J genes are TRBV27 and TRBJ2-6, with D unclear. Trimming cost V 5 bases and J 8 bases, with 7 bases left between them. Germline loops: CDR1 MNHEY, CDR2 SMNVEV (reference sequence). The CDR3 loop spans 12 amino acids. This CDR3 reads CASSPYSNVLTF. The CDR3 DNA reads TGTGCCAGCAGTCCTTATTCCAACGTCCTGACTTTC.

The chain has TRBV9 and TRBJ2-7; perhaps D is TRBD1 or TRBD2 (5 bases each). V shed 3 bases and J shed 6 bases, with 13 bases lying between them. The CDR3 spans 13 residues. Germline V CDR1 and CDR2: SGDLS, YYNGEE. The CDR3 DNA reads TGTGCCAGCAGCGCAGAATCAGGGACCGAGCAGTACTTC. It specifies CASSAESGTEQYF.

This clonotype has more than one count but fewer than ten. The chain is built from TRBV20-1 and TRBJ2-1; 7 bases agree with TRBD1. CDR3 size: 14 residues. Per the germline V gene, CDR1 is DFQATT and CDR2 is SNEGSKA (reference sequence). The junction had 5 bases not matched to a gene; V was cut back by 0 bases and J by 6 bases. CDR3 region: CSARETGNFNEQFF. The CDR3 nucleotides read TGCAGTGCTAGAGAGACAGGGAACTTCAATGAGCAGTTCTTC.

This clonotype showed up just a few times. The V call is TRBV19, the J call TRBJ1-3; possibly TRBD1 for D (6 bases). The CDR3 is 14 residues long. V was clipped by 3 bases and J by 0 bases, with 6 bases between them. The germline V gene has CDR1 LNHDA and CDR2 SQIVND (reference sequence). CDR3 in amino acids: CASSMGHSGNTIYF. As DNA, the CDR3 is TGTGCCAGTAGTATGGGACACTCTGGAAACACCATATATTTT.

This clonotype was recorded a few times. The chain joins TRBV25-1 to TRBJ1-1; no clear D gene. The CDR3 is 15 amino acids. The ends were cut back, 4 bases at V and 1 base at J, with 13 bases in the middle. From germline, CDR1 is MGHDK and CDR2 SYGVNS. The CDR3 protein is CASSGFRGANTEAFF. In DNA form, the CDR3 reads TGTGCCAGCAGTGGATTTAGAGGTGCGAACACTGAAGCTTTCTTT.

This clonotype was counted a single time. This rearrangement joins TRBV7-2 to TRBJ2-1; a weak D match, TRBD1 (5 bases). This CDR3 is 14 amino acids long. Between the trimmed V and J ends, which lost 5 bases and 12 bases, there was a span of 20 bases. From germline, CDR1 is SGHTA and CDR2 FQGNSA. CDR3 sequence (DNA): TGTGCCAGCAGCCCTAGTGGGGTAGGGGTGGGGCAGTTCTTC. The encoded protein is CASSPSGVGVGQFF.

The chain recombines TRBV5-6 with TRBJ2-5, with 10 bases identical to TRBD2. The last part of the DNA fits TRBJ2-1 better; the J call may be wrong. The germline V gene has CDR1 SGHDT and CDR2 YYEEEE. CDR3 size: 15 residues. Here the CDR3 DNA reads TGTGCCAGCAGTTGGCTAGCGGGAGATAGGGATGAGCAGTTCTTC. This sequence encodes CASSWLAGDRDEQFF.

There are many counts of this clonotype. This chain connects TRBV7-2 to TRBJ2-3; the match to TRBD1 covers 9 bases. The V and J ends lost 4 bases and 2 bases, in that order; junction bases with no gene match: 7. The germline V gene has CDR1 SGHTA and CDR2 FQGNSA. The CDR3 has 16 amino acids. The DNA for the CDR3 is TGTGCCAGCAGCTCCGGGACAGGGATCTTCACAGATACGCAGTATTTT. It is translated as CASSSGTGIFTDTQYF.

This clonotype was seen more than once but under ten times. Here the CDR3 DNA reads TGTGCCAGCAGCCAAGAATTGGGAAACACCATATATTTT. It yields the protein CASSQELGNTIYF. This sequence joins TRBV14 and TRBJ1-3; D gene unclear. CDR1 and CDR2 from the germline V gene are SGHDN and FVKESK. V lost 0 bases to trimming and J lost 4 bases, with 4 bases between them. The CDR3 contains 13 residues.

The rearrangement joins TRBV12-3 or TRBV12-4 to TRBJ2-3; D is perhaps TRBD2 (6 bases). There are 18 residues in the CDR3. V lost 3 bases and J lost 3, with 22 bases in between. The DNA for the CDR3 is TGTGCCAGCAGTTTTCAATCCCTGGGGGACTCGTGGACAGATACGCAGTATTTT. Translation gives CASSFQSLGDSWTDTQYF.

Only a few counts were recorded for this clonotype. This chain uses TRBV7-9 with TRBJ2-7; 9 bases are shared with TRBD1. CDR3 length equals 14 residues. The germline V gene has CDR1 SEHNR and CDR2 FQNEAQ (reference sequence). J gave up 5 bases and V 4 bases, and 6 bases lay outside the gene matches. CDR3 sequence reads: CASSSRTGANEQYF. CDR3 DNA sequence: TGTGCCAGCAGCTCTAGGACAGGGGCGAACGAGCAGTACTTC.

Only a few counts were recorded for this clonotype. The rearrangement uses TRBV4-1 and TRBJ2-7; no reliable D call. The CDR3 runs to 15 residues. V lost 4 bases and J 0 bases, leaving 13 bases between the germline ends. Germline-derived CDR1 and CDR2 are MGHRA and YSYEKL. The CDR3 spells CASSPSRTVSYEQYF. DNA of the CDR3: TGCGCCAGCAGCCCATCGCGGACGGTCTCCTACGAGCAGTACTTC.

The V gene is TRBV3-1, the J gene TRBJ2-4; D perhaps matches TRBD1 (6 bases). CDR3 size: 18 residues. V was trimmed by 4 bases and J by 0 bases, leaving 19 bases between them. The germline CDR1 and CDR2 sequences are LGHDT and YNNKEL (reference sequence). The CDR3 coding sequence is TGTGCCAGCAGCCGGGGGCCCCGGGCCGTGATAGCCAAAAACATTCAGTACTTC. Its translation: CASSRGPRAVIAKNIQYF.

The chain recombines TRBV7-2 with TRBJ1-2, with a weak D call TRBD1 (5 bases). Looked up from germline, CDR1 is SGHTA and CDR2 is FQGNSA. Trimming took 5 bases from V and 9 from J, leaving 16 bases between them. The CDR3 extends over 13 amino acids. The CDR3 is CASSIGTARSYTF. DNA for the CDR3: TGTGCCAGCAGCATCGGGACCGCGAGGAGCTACACCTTC.

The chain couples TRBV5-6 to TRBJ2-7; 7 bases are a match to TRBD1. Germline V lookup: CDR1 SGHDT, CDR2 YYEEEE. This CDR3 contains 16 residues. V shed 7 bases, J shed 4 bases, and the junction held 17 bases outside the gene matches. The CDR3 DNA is TGTGCCAGCGGCAGTCAGGAAGGGACAGAGATTTACGAGCAGTACTTC. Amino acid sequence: CASGSQEGTEIYEQYF. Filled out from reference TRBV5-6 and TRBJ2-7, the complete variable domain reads DAGVTQSPTHLIKTRGQQVTLRCSPKSGHDTVSWYQQALGQGPQFIFQYYEEEERQRGNFPDRFSGHQFPNYSSELNVNALLLGDSALYLCASGSQEGTEIYEQYFGPGTRLTVT.

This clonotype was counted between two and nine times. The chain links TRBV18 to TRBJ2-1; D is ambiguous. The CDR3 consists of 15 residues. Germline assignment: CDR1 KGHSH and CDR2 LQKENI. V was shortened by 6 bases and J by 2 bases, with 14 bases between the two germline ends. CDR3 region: CASSLQGPTYNEQFF. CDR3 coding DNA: TGTGCCAGCTCCCTCCAAGGACCTACCTACAATGAGCAGTTCTTC.

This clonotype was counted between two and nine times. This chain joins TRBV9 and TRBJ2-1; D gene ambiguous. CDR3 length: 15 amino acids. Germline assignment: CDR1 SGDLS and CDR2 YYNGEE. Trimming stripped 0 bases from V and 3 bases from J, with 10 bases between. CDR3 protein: CASSVERWVYNEQFF. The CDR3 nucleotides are TGTGCCAGCAGCGTAGAACGATGGGTCTACAATGAGCAGTTCTTC.